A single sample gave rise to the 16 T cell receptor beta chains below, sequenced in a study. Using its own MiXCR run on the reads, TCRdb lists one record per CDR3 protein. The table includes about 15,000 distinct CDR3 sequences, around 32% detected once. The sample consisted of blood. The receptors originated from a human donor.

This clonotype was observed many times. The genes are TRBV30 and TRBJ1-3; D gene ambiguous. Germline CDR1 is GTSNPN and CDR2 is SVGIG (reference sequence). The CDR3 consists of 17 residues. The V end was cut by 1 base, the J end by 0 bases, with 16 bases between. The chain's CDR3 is CAWSAPGPEFSGNTIYF. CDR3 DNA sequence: TGTGCCTGGAGTGCACCCGGGCCAGAATTCTCTGGAAACACCATATATTTT.

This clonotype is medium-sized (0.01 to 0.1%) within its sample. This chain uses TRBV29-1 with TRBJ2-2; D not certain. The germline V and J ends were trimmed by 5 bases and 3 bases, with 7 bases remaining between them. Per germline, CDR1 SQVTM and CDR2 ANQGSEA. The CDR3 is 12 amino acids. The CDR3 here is CSVQLYTGELFF. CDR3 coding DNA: TGCAGCGTTCAGCTCTACACCGGGGAGCTGTTTTTT.

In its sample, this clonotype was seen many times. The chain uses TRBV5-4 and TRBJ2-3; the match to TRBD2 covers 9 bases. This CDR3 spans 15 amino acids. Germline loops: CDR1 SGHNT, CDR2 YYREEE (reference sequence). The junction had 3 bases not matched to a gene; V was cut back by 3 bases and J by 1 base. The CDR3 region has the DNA TGTGCCAGCAGCTCCCTAGCGGGACGCACAGATACGCAGTATTTT. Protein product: CASSSLAGRTDTQYF.

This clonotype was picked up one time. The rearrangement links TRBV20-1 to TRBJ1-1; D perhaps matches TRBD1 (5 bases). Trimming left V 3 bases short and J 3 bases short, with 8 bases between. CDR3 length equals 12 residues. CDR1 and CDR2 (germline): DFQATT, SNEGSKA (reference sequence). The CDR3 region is CSASPGDTEAFF. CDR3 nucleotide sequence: TGCAGTGCTAGCCCGGGGGACACTGAAGCTTTCTTT.

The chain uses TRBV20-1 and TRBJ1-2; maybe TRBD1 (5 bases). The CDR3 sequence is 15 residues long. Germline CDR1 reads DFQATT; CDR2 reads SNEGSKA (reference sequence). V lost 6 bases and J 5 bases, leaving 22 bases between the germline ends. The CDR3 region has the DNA TGCAGTGCGGGGACCAGAGGGGCCCTCGGATATGGCTACACCTTC. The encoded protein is CSAGTRGALGYGYTF.

CDR3 protein: CAWGRGGQPQHF. In DNA form, the CDR3 reads TGTGCCTGGGGACGGGGCGGTCAGCCCCAGCATTTT. The chain combines TRBV30 with TRBJ1-5, with a weak D call TRBD1 (5 bases). The ends were cut back, 5 bases at V and 6 bases at J, with 11 bases in the middle. This CDR3 contains 12 residues. The germline V gene has CDR1 GTSNPN and CDR2 SVGIG (reference sequence).

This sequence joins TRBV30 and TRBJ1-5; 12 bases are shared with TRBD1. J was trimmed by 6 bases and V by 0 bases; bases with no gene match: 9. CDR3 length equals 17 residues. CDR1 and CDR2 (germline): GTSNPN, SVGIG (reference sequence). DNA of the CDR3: TGTGCCTGGAGTGTATTCGGGACAGGGGGCGTCATTCAGCCCCAGCATTTT. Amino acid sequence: CAWSVFGTGGVIQPQHF.

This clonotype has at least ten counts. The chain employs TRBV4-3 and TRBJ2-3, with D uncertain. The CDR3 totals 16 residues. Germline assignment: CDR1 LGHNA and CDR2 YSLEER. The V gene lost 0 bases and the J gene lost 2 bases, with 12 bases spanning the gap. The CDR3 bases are TGCGCCAGCAGCCAAGATGGCGGCTTTCCCACAGATACGCAGTATTTT. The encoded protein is CASSQDGGFPTDTQYF.

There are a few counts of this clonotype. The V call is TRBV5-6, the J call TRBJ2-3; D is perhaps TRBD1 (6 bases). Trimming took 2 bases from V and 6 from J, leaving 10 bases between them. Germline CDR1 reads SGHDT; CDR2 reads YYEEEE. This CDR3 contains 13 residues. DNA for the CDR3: TGTGCCAGCAGCTTTGCAGGGGAGGATACGCAGTATTTT. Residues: CASSFAGEDTQYF.

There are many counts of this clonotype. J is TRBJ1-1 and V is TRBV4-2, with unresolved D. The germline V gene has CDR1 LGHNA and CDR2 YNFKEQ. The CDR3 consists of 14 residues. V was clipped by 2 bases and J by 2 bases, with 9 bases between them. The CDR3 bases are TGTGCCAGCAGCCAACTTTACAGAAACACTGAAGCTTTCTTT. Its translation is CASSQLYRNTEAFF.

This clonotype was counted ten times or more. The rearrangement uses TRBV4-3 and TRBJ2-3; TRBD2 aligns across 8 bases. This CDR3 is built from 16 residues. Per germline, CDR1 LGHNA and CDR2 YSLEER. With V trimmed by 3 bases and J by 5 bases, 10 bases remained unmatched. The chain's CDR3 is CASSHTAGGRGDTQYF. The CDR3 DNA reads TGCGCCAGCAGCCATACGGCGGGAGGACGGGGAGATACGCAGTATTTT.

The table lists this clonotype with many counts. The CDR3 bases are TGCGCCAGCAGCTTGAGCGGGAGGAGCAATGAGCAGTTCTTC. Protein product: CASSLSGRSNEQFF. The gene calls are TRBV5-1 and TRBJ2-1, with TRBD2 matching over 9 bases. Germline CDR1 reads SGHRS; CDR2 reads YFSETQ. The CDR3 length is 14 residues. V lost 1 base and J lost 6; bases outside the gene matches: 2.

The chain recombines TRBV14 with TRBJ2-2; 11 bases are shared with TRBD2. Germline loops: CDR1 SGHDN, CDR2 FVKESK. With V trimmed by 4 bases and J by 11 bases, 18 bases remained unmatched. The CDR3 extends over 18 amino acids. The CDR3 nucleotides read TGTGCCAGCAGCCGTTTTAGCGGGAGGGGAGACTCCTACAATGAGCTGTTTTTT. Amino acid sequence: CASSRFSGRGDSYNELFF.

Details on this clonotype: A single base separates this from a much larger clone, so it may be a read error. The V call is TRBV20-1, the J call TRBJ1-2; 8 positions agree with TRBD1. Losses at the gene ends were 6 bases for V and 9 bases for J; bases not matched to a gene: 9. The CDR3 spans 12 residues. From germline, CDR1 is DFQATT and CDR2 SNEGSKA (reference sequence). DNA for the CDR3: TGCAGTGCGAGCGACAGGGGTCTCTGCTACACCTTC. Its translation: CSASDRGLCYTF.

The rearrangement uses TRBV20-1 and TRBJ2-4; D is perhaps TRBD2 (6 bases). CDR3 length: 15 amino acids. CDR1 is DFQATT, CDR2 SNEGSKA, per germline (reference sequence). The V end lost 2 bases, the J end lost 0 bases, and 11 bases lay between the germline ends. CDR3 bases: TGCAGTGCTAGAACGCGGGGACTAGCCAAAAACATTCAGTACTTC. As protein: CSARTRGLAKNIQYF.

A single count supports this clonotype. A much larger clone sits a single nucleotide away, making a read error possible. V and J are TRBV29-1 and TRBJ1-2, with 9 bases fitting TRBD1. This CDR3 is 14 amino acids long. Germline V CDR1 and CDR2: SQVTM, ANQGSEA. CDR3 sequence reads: CSVYTGGGNYGYAF. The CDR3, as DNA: TGCAGTGTCTACACAGGGGGCGGAAACTATGGCTACGCCTTC.